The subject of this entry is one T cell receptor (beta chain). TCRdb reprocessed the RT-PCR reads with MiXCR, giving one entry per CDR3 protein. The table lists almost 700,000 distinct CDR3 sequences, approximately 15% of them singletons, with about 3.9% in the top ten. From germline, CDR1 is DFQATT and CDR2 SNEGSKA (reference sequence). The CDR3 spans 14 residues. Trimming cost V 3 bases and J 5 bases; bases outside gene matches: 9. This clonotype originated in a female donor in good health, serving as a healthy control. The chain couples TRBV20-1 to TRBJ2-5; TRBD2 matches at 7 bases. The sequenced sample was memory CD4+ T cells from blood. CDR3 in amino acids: CSASVAGVGETQYF. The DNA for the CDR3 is TGCAGTGCTAGCGTGGCGGGAGTGGGTGAGACCCAGTACTTC.